The clone carrying this T cell receptor (beta chain) was seen once. The data derive from a study of cytomegalovirus exposure and HLA in healthy donors. Study-level background: Genotyping of 398 donors showed that about 84% belonged to the Caucasian-associated ancestry cluster.

Primers for the PCR totalled 60 Vbeta and 13 Jbeta. The table came from immunoSEQ multiplex PCR; TCRdb's copy has only in-frame clones and leaves some out. In the table there are around 41,000 clones, 60% to 70% of which are singletons. Between the trimmed V and J ends, which lost 1 base and 1 base, there was a span of 7 bases. This CDR3 is 13 amino acids long. CDR1 GTSNPN and CDR2 SVGIG come from the germline V gene (reference sequence). This sequence originates from a man between 35 and 55 years old in good health and CMV-seronegative. The sample comprised PBMCs. The gene calls are TRBV30 and TRBJ2-5; tentatively, D is TRBD2 (6 bases). CDR3: CAWSGGIQETQYF. The CDR3 bases are TGTGCCTGGAGTGGCGGGATCCAAGAGACCCAGTACTTC.